Listed below are T cell receptor beta chains from one sample, sequenced in a study of blood T cell repertoires in COVID-19. Sequencing was performed with immunoSEQ multiplex PCR; in TCRdb, only in-frame clones are kept and a portion is missing. The sample consists of roughly 16,000 clones, 85% to 90% of them appearing once. The sample consisted of peripheral blood. Every receptor here comes from a human donor in a cohort sampled during active COVID-19. CDR3s include the opening cysteine and the closing phenylalanine or tryptophan. A D gene is named only where the DNA matches it firmly. Clone size is given for some rows only: seen once, a few or many times, or a class if the clone is expanded.

d_call j_call clone_size cdr3_length v_call cdr3_nt cdr3_aa
TRBD2 TRBJ2-1 NA 15 TRBV19 TGTGCCAGTGGACCCAGCGGGGGGGCTTCAAATGAGCAGTTCTTC CASGPSGGASNEQFF
NA TRBJ1-2 NA 12 TRBV6-6 TGTGCCAGCAGTTATTCAGGGGAAGGCTACACCTTC CASSYSGEGYTF
NA TRBJ1-2 NA 15 TRBV7-2 TGTGCCAGCAGCTTAGGGGCAGATTCTAACTATGGCTACACCTTC CASSLGADSNYGYTF
TRBD1 TRBJ1-2 NA 14 TRBV6-5 TGTGCCAGCAGTTATTCTGACAGGGACTATGGCTACACCTTC CASSYSDRDYGYTF
TRBD2 TRBJ2-1 NA 20 TRBV7-3 TGTGCCAGCAGCGTATCCCCCCTAGGGACTAGCGGGGGGGCCTACAATGAGCAGTTCTTC CASSVSPLGTSGGAYNEQFF
TRBD1 TRBJ1-1 NA 14 TRBV7-9 TGTGCCAGCAGCTTCGAGGGACAGGCTCCTGAAGCTTTCTTT CASSFEGQAPEAFF
TRBD1 TRBJ1-2 NA 14 TRBV6-5 TGTGCCAGCAGCTCCGGGACAGGGGGGTATGGCTACACCTTC CASSSGTGGYGYTF
TRBD2 TRBJ2-1 NA 17 TRBV4-2 TGTGCCAGCGATCCTAGCGGGGGGATTTACTCCTACAATGAGCAGTTCTTC CASDPSGGIYSYNEQFF
TRBD1 TRBJ2-7 medium-sized 17 TRBV28 TGTGCCAGCAGTTCATCCGCCGGGACAGGGCCCTTATACGAGCAGTACTTC CASSSSAGTGPLYEQYF
NA TRBJ2-2 NA 12 TRBV2 TGTGCCAGCAACAGGGACACCGGGGAGCTGTTTTTT CASNRDTGELFF
TRBD1 TRBJ1-3 NA 17 TRBV7-9 TGTGCCAGCAGCTTAACCCAAGGACAGGGGGCTGGAAACACCATATATTTT CASSLTQGQGAGNTIYF
NA TRBJ1-1 NA 15 TRBV21-1 TGTGCCAGCAGCAATAATCACGGTTTGAACACTGAAGCTTTCTTT CASSNNHGLNTEAFF
TRBD2 TRBJ2-2 NA 15 TRBV5-1 TGCGCCAGCAGCTTCAGGGACTACAACACCGGGGAGCTGTTTTTT CASSFRDYNTGELFF
TRBD1 TRBJ1-2 NA 15 TRBV7-8 TGTGCCAGCAGCTTAGCACAGACAGGGGGACCTGGCTACACCTTC CASSLAQTGGPGYTF
TRBD1 TRBJ2-7 NA 15 TRBV24-1 TGTGCCACCAGTGACCCCCGGGACAGGTCCTACGAGCAGTACTTC CATSDPRDRSYEQYF
NA TRBJ2-3 NA 13 TRBV27 TGTGCCAGTCTCGGAGGGTACACAGATACGCAGTATTTT CASLGGYTDTQYF
TRBD1 TRBJ2-1 NA 17 TRBV11-2 TGTGCCAGCAGCTTGGTACGGGCCGGGACAGGGAGATATGAGCAGTTCTTC CASSLVRAGTGRYEQFF
NA TRBJ1-1 NA 14 TRBV2 TGTGCCAGCAGTCCGGGACACCTGAACACTGAAGCTTTCTTT CASSPGHLNTEAFF
TRBD2 TRBJ2-1 NA 16 TRBV9 TGTGCCAGCAGCGCCCCTCGGGGGGTCGAGTACAATGAGCAGTTCTTC CASSAPRGVEYNEQFF
TRBD1 TRBJ2-1 NA 17 TRBV11-3 TGTGCCAGCAGCTTAGATCGAGCGGACAGGGGCGGCAATGAGCAGTTCTTC CASSLDRADRGGNEQFF
TRBD1 TRBJ1-4 NA 15 TRBV7-2 TGTGCCAGCAGCTCCCGGACAGGGGGCTTTGAAAAACTGTTTTTT CASSSRTGGFEKLFF
NA TRBJ1-1 NA 13 TRBV6-1 TGTGCCAGCAGTCCCCCGGCGGGGACTGAAGCTTTCTTT CASSPPAGTEAFF
NA TRBJ2-7 NA 14 TRBV15 TGTGCCACCAGCAGAGACAGGGCGTCCTACGAGCAGTACTTC CATSRDRASYEQYF
TRBD2 TRBJ2-3 once 15 TRBV7-2 TGTGCCAGCAGCCCCAAAGAGCGGGGTGTAGATACGCAGTATTTT CASSPKERGVDTQYF
NA TRBJ2-7 NA 15 TRBV12-5 TGTGCTAGTACGGGATGGCAGGGGCGCTTCGACGAGCAGTACTTC CASTGWQGRFDEQYF
NA TRBJ1-4 once 16 TRBV4-3 TGCGCCAGCAGCCAAGAGCCCAGGGCAGCTAATGAGAAACTGTTTTTT CASSQEPRAANEKLFF
NA TRBJ2-3 few 16 TRBV6-6 TGTGCCAGCACCCTCGTAGGCGGGGAAGGAGCAGATACGCAGTATTTT CASTLVGGEGADTQYF
NA TRBJ1-1 once 14 TRBV6-6 TGTGCCAGCAGTTACGGGGACACTACACCTGAAGCTTTCTTT CASSYGDTTPEAFF
NA TRBJ2-5 NA 16 TRBV6-6 TGTGCCAGCAGTTACGGGGCGACAGGTCGTAGGGAGACCCAGTACTTC CASSYGATGRRETQYF
NA TRBJ2-2 NA 16 TRBV11-3 TGTGCCAGCATCCCCTTCGACAGCCTTAACACCGGGGAGCTGTTTTTT CASIPFDSLNTGELFF
NA TRBJ2-7 once 17 TRBV19 TGTGCCAGTAGTATCCCCCTGGGCAGGGCGGACAACTACGAGCAGTACTTC CASSIPLGRADNYEQYF
TRBD1 TRBJ1-2 once 15 TRBV7-3 TGTGCCAGCAGCCCCTCGGACAGGGCCCCCTATGGCTACACCTTC CASSPSDRAPYGYTF
TRBD2 TRBJ2-1 NA 15 TRBV4-1 TGCGCCAGCAGCCCAAGGACTAGCGGTTCCAATGAGCAGTTCTTC CASSPRTSGSNEQFF
NA TRBJ2-2 NA 15 TRBV19 TGTGCCAGTAGTAATCCCATCAGGGACACCGGGGAGCTGTTTTTT CASSNPIRDTGELFF
NA TRBJ1-1 NA 14 TRBV6-5 TGTGCCAGCAGTTCACTACGCGTGGGTGGTGAAGCTTTCTTT CASSSLRVGGEAFF
NA TRBJ2-1 NA 13 TRBV7-2 TGTGCCAGCAGCCTGGACAGTTACAATGAGCAGTTCTTC CASSLDSYNEQFF
TRBD1 TRBJ1-2 NA 17 TRBV4-1 TGCGCCAGCAGCCTTACGACTGGGACAGGGGCGAACTATGGCTACACCTTC CASSLTTGTGANYGYTF
TRBD1 TRBJ1-3 NA 16 TRBV5-4 TGTGCCAGCAGCCGGGACAGCGCCCGCTCTGGAAACACCATATATTTT CASSRDSARSGNTIYF
TRBD2 TRBJ2-5 NA 17 TRBV5-4 TGTGCCAGCAGCCCGGAAATCCCACTAGCGGGGGACGAGACCCAGTACTTC CASSPEIPLAGDETQYF
NA TRBJ2-3 NA 20 TRBV18 TGTGCCAGCTCACCACCGAGGGTCCCCCCCTATTCTCCTAGCACAGATACGCAGTATTTT CASSPPRVPPYSPSTDTQYF
NA TRBJ1-4 NA 14 TRBV7-9 TGTGCCAGCAGCTTTGGTGATTCGAGGGAAAAACTGTTTTTT CASSFGDSREKLFF